One and the same sample provided the 30 T cell receptor beta chains below, sequenced in a study of T cells after yellow fever vaccination. Using its own MiXCR run on the 5' RACE reads, TCRdb lists one record per CDR3 protein. The data hold roughly 500,000 distinct CDR3 sequences, with 19% observed a single time. The sample here was PBMCs, taken 15 days after the yellow fever booster vaccination. The receptors originated from a man aged 25-40 years who received the YFV17D yellow fever vaccine.

This clonotype was recorded a few times. The rearrangement uses TRBV15 and TRBJ2-5; D tentatively fits TRBD1 or TRBD2 (6 bases each). Germline assignment: CDR1 LNHNV and CDR2 YYDKDF (reference sequence). The CDR3 is 14 residues long. Trimming took 3 bases from V and 2 from J, leaving 10 bases between them. CDR3 sequence (DNA): TGTGCCACCAGCAGGGGGGGCAATCAAGAGACCCAGTACTTC. This translates into CATSRGGNQETQYF.

The chain combines TRBV18 with TRBJ2-4; 7 nucleotides match TRBD1. The trim removed 4 bases at V and 6 bases at J, leaving 9 bases unmatched. The CDR3 spans 15 residues. Germline values: CDR1 KGHSH, CDR2 LQKENI. CDR3 sequence (DNA): TGTGCCAGCTCACACCAACAGGGGAGACGAAACATTCAGTACTTC. This translates into CASSHQQGRRNIQYF.

In DNA form, the CDR3 reads TGCGCCAGCAGCTTGGGACTAGCGGGGCTCAATGAGCAGTTCTTC. Translated, it gives CASSLGLAGLNEQFF. The chain has TRBV5-1 and TRBJ2-1; 11 positions match TRBD2. V lost 0 bases to trimming and J lost 6 bases; unmatched junction nucleotides: 2. This CDR3 is 15 amino acids long. CDR1 is SGHRS, CDR2 YFSETQ, per germline.

The chain uses TRBV4-1 and TRBJ1-2; D gene uncertain. V shed 0 bases and J shed 5 bases, with 10 bases lying between them. The CDR3 contains 14 residues. Germline CDR1 and CDR2: MGHRA and YSYEKL. CDR3: CASSQEGAEYGYTF. DNA for the CDR3: TGCGCCAGCAGCCAAGAGGGTGCAGAATATGGCTACACCTTC.

This clonotype was seen only a few times. The chain couples TRBV28 to TRBJ2-1; D gene uncertain. Germline V gene sequence: CDR1 MDHEN, CDR2 SYDVKM. Deletions cut 5 bases from V and 8 bases from J, with 13 bases between. The CDR3 has 13 residues. The CDR3 sequence is CASSDDSADEQFF. CDR3 DNA: TGTGCCAGCAGTGACGACTCCGCCGATGAGCAGTTCTTC.

This clonotype was seen only a few times. This chain links TRBV6-2 or TRBV6-3 with TRBJ2-1, with a weak D call TRBD1 (5 bases). Germline CDR1 and CDR2: MNHEY and SVGEGT. The V end was cut by 7 bases, the J end by 5 bases, with 12 bases between. This CDR3 region has 13 residues. CDR3 DNA sequence: TGTGCCAGCAAATCAGGGATGGACAATGAGCAGTTCTTC. Its translation is CASKSGMDNEQFF.

This clonotype was counted at least ten times. The chain carries TRBV7-9 and TRBJ1-6; no reliable D call. The CDR3 length is 12 residues. Germline assignment: CDR1 SEHNR and CDR2 FQNEAQ (reference sequence). V gave up 8 bases and J gave up 7 bases, with 9 bases separating them. The CDR3 nucleotides are TGTGCCAGCGCCCAGTCGAATTCACCCCTCCACTTT. This encodes CASAQSNSPLHF.

A few counts support this clonotype. The chain is built from TRBV7-2 and TRBJ1-3; D uncertain. Deletions cut 0 bases from V and 2 bases from J, with 11 bases between. From germline, CDR1 is SGHTA and CDR2 FQGNSA. The CDR3 extends over 16 amino acids. Here the CDR3 reads CASSLAGRGTGNTIYF. CDR3 DNA sequence: TGTGCCAGCAGCTTAGCGGGCCGCGGGACTGGAAACACCATATATTTT.

This clonotype was detected a few times. The V gene is TRBV2, the J gene TRBJ2-5; 13 nucleotides agree with TRBD2. Unmatched junction bases numbered 4, after V lost 6 bases and J lost 3 bases. This CDR3 has 15 amino acids. CDR1 is SNHLY and CDR2 is FYNNEI in the germline V gene. CDR3 in DNA: TGTGCCAGCAGACGGGGACTAGCGGGAAAAGAGACCCAGTACTTC. It encodes CASRRGLAGKETQYF.

There are many counts of this clonotype. The V call is TRBV5-6, the J call TRBJ2-4; D unresolved. V lost 0 bases to trimming and J lost 1 base, with 20 bases between them. Germline loops: CDR1 SGHDT, CDR2 YYEEEE. The CDR3 is 19 amino acids. The CDR3: CASSLARPRLLRAKNIQYF. CDR3 in DNA: TGTGCCAGCAGCTTGGCACGGCCCCGACTTTTGAGGGCCAAAAACATTCAGTACTTC.

CDR3 amino acids: CASGSGLATDTQYF. The CDR3 DNA sequence: TGTGCTAGTGGTTCAGGACTAGCGACAGATACGCAGTATTTT. V is TRBV12-5 and J is TRBJ2-3, with 9 bases that match TRBD2. CDR1 is LGHNT, CDR2 FRNRAP, per germline. V shed 4 bases, J shed 3 bases, and the junction held 2 bases outside the gene matches. The CDR3 consists of 14 residues. Drawing the rest from reference TRBV12-5 and TRBJ2-3, the complete variable domain is DARVTQTPRHKVTEMGQEVTMRCQPILGHNTVFWYRQTMMQGLELLAYFRNRAPLDDSGMPKDRFSAEMPDATLATLKIQPSEPRDSAVYFCASGSGLATDTQYFGPGTRLTVL.

This clonotype was counted only a few times. The chain uses TRBV5-4 and TRBJ2-5; perhaps D is TRBD1 or TRBD2 (5 bases each). This CDR3 is built from 13 residues. CDR1 is SGHNT, CDR2 YYREEE, per germline (reference sequence). V lost 4 bases and J 2 bases, leaving 9 bases between the germline ends. For the CDR3, the DNA is TGTGCCAGCAGCCAGGGACCGCAAGAGACCCAGTACTTC. Its translation: CASSQGPQETQYF.

The chain combines TRBV29-1 with TRBJ2-5, with a weak D call TRBD2 (6 bases). This CDR3 contains 11 residues. The germline gives CDR1 SQVTM, CDR2 ANQGSEA. Trimming took off 4 bases at V and 3 bases at J, with 6 bases between the two ends. CDR3 bases: TGCAGCGTTGGGGGGGAAGAGACCCAGTACTTC. Its protein product is CSVGGEETQYF. Complete variable domain (other parts from reference TRBV29-1 and TRBJ2-5): SAVISQKPSRDICQRGTSLTIQCQVDSQVTMMFWYRQQPGQSLTLIATANQGSEATYESGFVIDKFPISRPNLTFSTLTVSNMSPEDSSIYLCSVGGEETQYFGPGTRLLVL.

The V and J genes are TRBV20-1 and TRBJ2-6, with D uncertain. CDR1 DFQATT and CDR2 SNEGSKA come from the germline V gene (reference sequence). V was shortened by 3 bases and J by 2 bases, with 14 bases between the two germline ends. The CDR3 totals 16 residues. CDR3 protein: CSASYAARAGANVLTF. In DNA, the CDR3 is TGCAGTGCTAGTTACGCCGCACGAGCTGGGGCCAACGTCCTGACTTTC.

V and J are TRBV6-5 and TRBJ2-2; TRBD1 matches 8 bases. This CDR3 comprises 16 residues. Germline V gene lookup returns CDR1 MNHEY and CDR2 SVGAGI. The J segment lost 8 bases and the V segment lost 0 bases, leaving 8 bases of the junction unmatched. CDR3 protein: CASSYSPGGETGELFF. CDR3 coding DNA: TGTGCCAGCAGTTACTCCCCAGGGGGCGAAACTGGGGAGCTGTTTTTT.

This clonotype was seen at least ten times. This chain connects TRBV20-1 to TRBJ1-1, with TRBD1 as a possible D gene (5 bases). Germline CDR1 is DFQATT and CDR2 is SNEGSKA (reference sequence). V lost 0 bases and J lost 13, with 15 bases in between. The CDR3 covers 12 residues. The CDR3 nucleotides read TGCAGTGCTAGAGATAGGGGCAGGGTTGGTTTCTTT. This encodes CSARDRGRVGFF.

This chain joins TRBV20-1 and TRBJ2-3; TRBD1 matches at 7 bases. The CDR3 has 15 amino acids. Germline assignment: CDR1 DFQATT and CDR2 SNEGSKA (reference sequence). Trimming took 4 bases from V and 2 from J; bases not matched to a gene: 9. DNA of the CDR3: TGCAGTGCTACCGGGACAGTAGAAAACACAGATACGCAGTATTTT. Its protein is CSATGTVENTDTQYF.

This chain joins TRBV20-1 and TRBJ2-4; D possibly corresponds to TRBD2 (5 bases). Germline V gene data show CDR1 as DFQATT and CDR2 as SNEGSKA (reference sequence). The ends were cut back, 4 bases at V and 0 bases at J, with 7 bases in the middle. This CDR3 comprises 13 residues. The DNA of the CDR3 is TGCAGTGCTATTGAGGGAGCCAAAAACATTCAGTACTTC. Amino acid sequence: CSAIEGAKNIQYF.

The chain joins TRBV5-1 to TRBJ2-5, with 11 bases lining up with TRBD2. Germline V CDR1 and CDR2: SGHRS, YFSETQ. The junction had 8 bases not matched to a gene; V was cut back by 0 bases and J by 4 bases. The CDR3 loop spans 17 amino acids. CDR3 in amino acids: CASSLGDLAGGGETQYF. The CDR3 nucleotides read TGCGCCAGCAGCTTGGGTGATCTAGCGGGAGGAGGAGAGACCCAGTACTTC.

The rearrangement uses TRBV4-2 and TRBJ2-1, with no clear D. CDR1 LGHNA and CDR2 YNFKEQ come from the germline V gene. This CDR3 contains 14 residues. V was pared by 10 bases and J by 6 bases, with 19 bases between. CDR3 coding DNA: TGTGCCATGGGCCCCCGGGTCCTCTGCAATGAGCAGTTCTTC. It yields the protein CAMGPRVLCNEQFF.

The chain carries TRBV7-2 and TRBJ1-6; TRBD1 agrees at 7 bases. The CDR3 runs 13 residues. Trimming at V came to 5 bases and at J to 13 bases, leaving 8 bases not matched to a gene. The germline gives CDR1 SGHTA, CDR2 FQGNSA. This CDR3 reads CASSNLQGPPLHF. CDR3 bases: TGTGCCAGCAGCAACCTACAGGGGCCTCCCCTCCACTTT.

The rearrangement joins TRBV29-1 to TRBJ2-5; the D gene could be TRBD1 or TRBD2 (5 bases each). Germline CDR1 reads SQVTM; CDR2 reads ANQGSEA. This CDR3 comprises 14 residues. Trimming took 7 bases from V and 4 from J, leaving 19 bases between them. The DNA of the CDR3 is TGCAGCGCCTATCCCCCAGGGAGCAGAGAGACCCAGTACTTC. Residues: CSAYPPGSRETQYF.

This sequence joins TRBV20-1 and TRBJ2-2, with TRBD2 matching over 12 bases. The germline CDR1 and CDR2 sequences are DFQATT and SNEGSKA (reference sequence). CDR3 length equals 14 residues. The V segment lost 6 bases and the J segment 7 bases; nucleotides outside the gene matches: 6. Here the CDR3 DNA reads TGCAGTGCCCTGACTAGCGGGAGTATCGGGGAGCTGTTTTTT. This sequence encodes CSALTSGSIGELFF.

This clonotype was observed many times. The chain uses TRBV9 and TRBJ2-4; 8 positions match TRBD2. Germline V gene data show CDR1 as SGDLS and CDR2 as YYNGEE. The CDR3 consists of 15 residues. J was trimmed by 5 bases and V by 1 base; bases with no gene match: 5. As DNA, the CDR3 is TGTGCCAGCAGCGTATCACCGGGGGGGGAAAACATTCAGTACTTC. Amino acid sequence: CASSVSPGGENIQYF.

This chain links TRBV9 with TRBJ2-1; D ambiguous. The V end lost 4 bases, the J end lost 7 bases, and 15 bases lay between the germline ends. Germline CDR1 reads SGDLS; CDR2 reads YYNGEE. The length of the CDR3 is 14 residues. CDR3 residues: CASSPPRARNEQFF. CDR3 bases: TGTGCCAGCAGCCCACCTAGGGCCCGAAATGAGCAGTTCTTC.

This clonotype was seen more than once but under ten times. The chain employs TRBV10-3 and TRBJ1-1; D unclear. The CDR3 has 11 amino acids. The V end was cut by 3 bases, the J end by 5 bases, with 4 bases between. The germline V gene has CDR1 ENHRY and CDR2 SYGVKD. The CDR3 DNA follows: TGTGCCATCAGTGATTTAACTGAAGCTTTCTTT. Translation gives CAISDLTEAFF.

Comments on this clonotype: The junction shows a germline mismatch at one end, possibly a read error. The chain combines TRBV7-9 with TRBJ2-7; TRBD2 might be the D (6 bases). The length of the CDR3 is 13 residues. The V gene's germline CDR1 is SEHNR and CDR2 FQNEAQ (reference sequence). The chain's CDR3 is CATSGLAYHEQYF. The CDR3, as DNA: TGTGCCACCAGCGGGCTAGCGTACCACGAGCAGTACTTC.

The chain has TRBV14 and TRBJ1-5, with D hard to call. Germline-derived CDR1 and CDR2 are SGHDN and FVKESK. The CDR3 sequence is 11 residues long. Trimming removed 3 bases from V and 7 bases from J, with 4 bases in between. The CDR3 DNA follows: TGTGCCAGCAGCCATCGGCAGCCCCAGCATTTT. Amino acids: CASSHRQPQHF.

This clonotype was picked up a small number of times. The chain has TRBV11-2 and TRBJ2-1; 7 bases align to TRBD2. This CDR3 is built from 15 residues. Trimming took 4 bases from V and 5 from J; bases not matched to a gene: 8. Germline V CDR1 and CDR2: SGHAT, FQNNGV. CDR3 loop: CASSSRSSGNNEQFF. The DNA of the CDR3 is TGTGCCAGCAGCTCTCGTTCTAGCGGAAACAATGAGCAGTTCTTC.

The chain employs TRBV28 and TRBJ1-3; no clear D gene. V was cut by 4 bases and J by 2 bases, with 6 bases left in between. Germline V CDR1 and CDR2: MDHEN, SYDVKM. The CDR3 length is 13 residues. CDR3 in DNA: TGTGCCAGCAGTTGGGAGCCTGGAAACACCATATATTTT. Its protein product is CASSWEPGNTIYF.